These 24 T cell receptor beta chains originate from one sample sequenced in a study of identical twins. One entry per CDR3 protein, called by TCRdb with MiXCR from the 5' RACE reads. In the table there are around 650,000 distinct CDR3 sequences, 7.1% of which are singletons. The sample was also reused in another study, on yellow fever vaccine responses in identical twins.

Sequenced: PBMCs. These receptor sequences come from a woman under 30 in good health.

This clonotype was detected many times. This sequence joins TRBV29-1 and TRBJ2-7; 7 bases are shared with TRBD1. The ends lost 5 bases at V and 2 bases at J; junction bases unmatched: 3. Germline-derived CDR1 and CDR2 are SQVTM and ANQGSEA. The CDR3 has 12 amino acids. CDR3 region: CSVSQGAYEQYF. The DNA for the CDR3 is TGCAGCGTTTCTCAGGGGGCCTACGAGCAGTACTTC.

There are a few counts of this clonotype. V is TRBV9 and J is TRBJ2-7; 8 bases agree with TRBD2. The CDR3 length is 14 residues. With V trimmed by 3 bases and J by 4 bases, 6 bases remained unmatched. Germline CDR1 reads SGDLS; CDR2 reads YYNGEE. The CDR3 DNA is TGTGCCAGCAGCGATAGCGGGAAAGGGTACGAGCAGTACTTC. Amino acids: CASSDSGKGYEQYF. Full variable domain (rest looked up from reference TRBV9 and TRBJ2-7): DSGVTQTPKHLITATGQRVTLRCSPRSGDLSVYWYQQSLDQGLQFLIQYYNGEERAKGNILERFSAQQFPDLHSELNLSSLELGDSALYFCASSDSGKGYEQYFGPGTRLTVT.

This clonotype has at least ten counts. The chain joins TRBV19 to TRBJ1-5; 7 nucleotides agree with TRBD1. In germline, CDR1 is LNHDA, CDR2 SQIVND (reference sequence). The CDR3 loop spans 14 amino acids. V trimming: 4 bases; J trimming: 2 bases; junction bases outside the gene matches: 2. Written as DNA, the CDR3 is TGTGCCAGTAGTAACGACAGGGGCAATCAGCCCCAGCATTTT. Its translation is CASSNDRGNQPQHF.

This clonotype appeared a few times. The chain joins TRBV6-2 or TRBV6-3 to TRBJ2-7; D is perhaps TRBD1 or TRBD2 (6 bases each). This CDR3 spans 13 amino acids. V lost 4 bases, J lost 9 bases, and 16 bases lay in between. CDR1 is MNHEY and CDR2 is SVGEGT in the germline V gene. The CDR3 sequence is CASSLPGEVRQYV. CDR3 nucleotide sequence: TGTGCCAGCAGTTTGCCAGGGGAGGTGCGGCAGTACGTC.

This clonotype was picked up a small number of times. The chain is built from TRBV29-1 and TRBJ2-1, with 9 bases aligning to TRBD2. The germline V gene encodes CDR1 SQVTM and CDR2 ANQGSEA. J was trimmed by 4 bases and V by 6 bases; bases with no gene match: 13. The CDR3 is made up of 16 amino acids. The CDR3 DNA reads as TGCAGCGTCCGCCCCCCCCAGCGGGAGGTATACAATGAGCAGTTCTTC. Protein: CSVRPPQREVYNEQFF.

The chain combines TRBV5-1 with TRBJ2-6; TRBD1 might be the D (5 bases). CDR1 is SGHRS, CDR2 YFSETQ, per germline. The CDR3 contains 20 residues. V dropped 0 bases and J dropped 3 bases, with 22 bases sitting between them. The CDR3 nucleotides are TGCGCCAGCAGCTTGGCCCTCGGACAAGGGGCCATAGGTGGGGCCAACGTCCTGACTTTC. This sequence encodes CASSLALGQGAIGGANVLTF.

This clonotype was detected many times. The rearrangement uses TRBV18 and TRBJ2-7; D not certain. There are 13 residues in the CDR3. Trimming cost V 3 bases and J 3 bases, with 9 bases left between them. CDR1 and CDR2 (germline): KGHSH, LQKENI. CDR3 region: CASSPRNSYEQYF. Written as DNA, the CDR3 is TGTGCCAGCTCACCTCGGAACAGCTACGAGCAGTACTTC.

The chain employs TRBV4-1 and TRBJ2-7, with 8 bases that match TRBD2. Germline CDR1 is MGHRA and CDR2 is YSYEKL. The CDR3 runs to 18 residues. V shed 0 bases, J shed 1 base, and the junction held 11 bases outside the gene matches. The CDR3 DNA follows: TGCGCCAGCAGCCAAGACCAAGCGGGAGCTTTCCCGTCCTACGAGCAGTACTTC. Its protein is CASSQDQAGAFPSYEQYF.

This clonotype was observed at least ten times. The V call is TRBV9, the J call TRBJ2-1; the match to TRBD2 covers 14 bases. The V gene's germline CDR1 is SGDLS and CDR2 YYNGEE. CDR3 length equals 15 residues. V lost 3 bases, J lost 9 bases, and 5 bases stayed unmatched. In nucleotides, the CDR3 is TGTGCCAGCAGCGAGGGGGGGACTAGCGGGAGTGAGCAGTTCTTC. This gives the protein CASSEGGTSGSEQFF.

V usage is TRBV6-5 and J usage is TRBJ1-1; tentative D call: TRBD1 (6 bases). V lost 2 bases and J lost 3, with 7 bases in between. Germline V CDR1 and CDR2: MNHEY, SVGAGI. This CDR3 has 13 residues. CDR3 amino acids: CASSYGGHTEAFF. CDR3 nucleotides: TGTGCCAGCAGTTACGGGGGGCACACTGAAGCTTTCTTT.

In this sample, this clonotype turned up many times. The chain carries TRBV2 and TRBJ2-1, with 10 bases identical to TRBD2. In germline, CDR1 is SNHLY, CDR2 FYNNEI. Trimming removed 1 base from V and 8 bases from J; junction bases left unmatched: 5. The CDR3 consists of 15 residues. The DNA of the CDR3 is TGTGCCAGCAGTGAAGGCCTAGCGGGAGTCTATGAGCAGTTCTTC. It yields the protein CASSEGLAGVYEQFF.

The CDR3: CSASAGGDIQYF. CDR3 sequence (DNA): TGCAGTGCTAGCGCCGGGGGTGACATTCAGTACTTC. The V gene is TRBV20-1, the J gene TRBJ2-4; D may be TRBD2 (6 bases). This CDR3 has 12 residues. Trimming took 3 bases from V and 8 from J, leaving 11 bases between them. CDR1 is DFQATT and CDR2 is SNEGSKA in the germline V gene (reference sequence).

V usage is TRBV3-1 and J usage is TRBJ2-7, with D perhaps matching TRBD2 (6 bases). There are 12 residues in the CDR3. V was pared by 4 bases and J by 6 bases, with 10 bases between. Germline CDR1 is LGHDT and CDR2 is YNNKEL (reference sequence). The chain's CDR3 is CASSLGLSEQYF. DNA of the CDR3: TGTGCCAGCAGCCTGGGACTCTCCGAGCAGTACTTC.

This rearrangement joins TRBV3-1 to TRBJ2-1; 13 bases agree with TRBD2. Looked up from germline, CDR1 is LGHDT and CDR2 is YNNKEL (reference sequence). The J segment lost 6 bases and the V segment lost 3 bases, leaving 2 bases of the junction unmatched. The length of the CDR3 is 15 residues. CDR3 sequence reads: CASSQGLAGTNEQFF. CDR3 nucleotides: TGTGCCAGCAGCCAGGGACTAGCGGGGACCAATGAGCAGTTCTTC.

The chain has TRBV7-6 and TRBJ2-7; D is possibly TRBD1 (6 bases). V gave up 5 bases and J gave up 3 bases, with 17 bases separating them. Germline values: CDR1 SGHVS, CDR2 FNYEAQ. The CDR3 loop spans 15 amino acids. As DNA, the CDR3 is TGTGCCAGCAGCCCGAATAGGGCAGGGGACTACGAGCAGTACTTC. It specifies CASSPNRAGDYEQYF.

This clonotype was seen only a few times. The chain joins TRBV20-1 to TRBJ2-7, with 13 bases matching TRBD2. Germline-derived CDR1 and CDR2 are DFQATT and SNEGSKA (reference sequence). This CDR3 comprises 19 residues. Trimming removed 1 base from V and 4 bases from J; junction bases left unmatched: 16. The CDR3 spells CSARAYQTGTSGELYEQYF. The CDR3 DNA is TGCAGTGCTAGAGCCTACCAGACTGGGACTAGCGGGGAGTTATACGAGCAGTACTTC.

There are a few counts of this clonotype. The chain has TRBV10-3 and TRBJ2-1; D perhaps matches TRBD2 (7 bases). Per germline, CDR1 ENHRY and CDR2 SYGVKD. This CDR3 comprises 18 residues. Trimming pared 3 bases from V and 1 base from J, leaving 19 bases between. DNA of the CDR3: TGTGCCATCAGTGATTCGAGGGGAGGGGGAGGTTCCTACAATGAGCAGTTCTTC. The encoded protein is CAISDSRGGGGSYNEQFF.

The chain links TRBV19 to TRBJ2-7; 12 bases match TRBD2. Germline V gene sequence: CDR1 LNHDA, CDR2 SQIVND (reference sequence). CDR3 length: 16 residues. Germline trimming cut 4 bases from V and 2 bases from J; bases unmatched to any gene: 6. The CDR3 region has the DNA TGTGCCAGTAGTACCCAGACTAGCGGGAGAACCTACGAGCAGTACTTC. Its protein is CASSTQTSGRTYEQYF.

The CDR3 sequence: CASSQLFGTSGEQFF. The CDR3 DNA is TGCGCCAGCAGCCAACTCTTCGGGACATCGGGTGAGCAGTTCTTC. The chain combines TRBV4-1 with TRBJ2-1, with D tentatively TRBD1 (6 bases). The CDR3 has 15 residues. Germline-derived CDR1 and CDR2 are MGHRA and YSYEKL. Trimming pared 2 bases from V and 9 bases from J, leaving 17 bases between.

J is TRBJ2-6 and V is TRBV19; 7 nucleotides line up with TRBD1. The V gene's germline CDR1 is LNHDA and CDR2 SQIVND (reference sequence). The junction had 7 bases not matched to a gene; V was cut back by 6 bases and J by 2 bases. This CDR3 is 16 amino acids long. The DNA for the CDR3 is TGTGCCAGTAGCCAGATAGACAGGGCTGGGGCCAACGTCCTGACTTTC. This encodes CASSQIDRAGANVLTF.

This clonotype was seen more than once but under ten times. The chain has TRBV27 and TRBJ2-2; the D is unclear. Germline-derived CDR1 and CDR2 are MNHEY and SMNVEV (reference sequence). There are 14 residues in the CDR3. V shed 8 bases and J shed 1 base, with 11 bases lying between them. The CDR3 nucleotides are TGTGCCAGCTCCTCGTTGGGGAACACCGGGGAGCTGTTTTTT. It encodes CASSSLGNTGELFF.

V and J are TRBV20-1 and TRBJ2-1, with a possible D match to TRBD1 (6 bases). V was pared by 0 bases and J by 3 bases, with 9 bases between. The CDR3 is 14 residues long. The germline V gene encodes CDR1 DFQATT and CDR2 SNEGSKA (reference sequence). This CDR3 reads CSARDPGHYNEQFF. The CDR3 nucleotides read TGCAGTGCTAGAGATCCGGGACACTACAATGAGCAGTTCTTC.

A few counts support this clonotype. CDR3 in DNA: TGTGCCAGCAGCAACGGACAGGGTGATCGGAAATACAATGAGCAGTTCTTC. Its protein is CASSNGQGDRKYNEQFF. The gene calls are TRBV11-2 and TRBJ2-1, with 8 bases aligning to TRBD1. The CDR3 extends over 17 amino acids. V trimming: 5 bases; J trimming: 4 bases; junction bases outside the gene matches: 13. Germline CDR1 reads SGHAT; CDR2 reads FQNNGV.

At least ten counts were recorded for this clonotype. The V and J genes are TRBV20-1 and TRBJ1-1, with unresolved D. Trimming removed 3 bases at V and 0 bases at J, with 8 bases between. The CDR3 totals 13 residues. Germline values: CDR1 DFQATT, CDR2 SNEGSKA (reference sequence). The CDR3 DNA reads TGCAGTGCTAGGGCGAATATGAACACTGAAGCTTTCTTT. As protein: CSARANMNTEAFF.